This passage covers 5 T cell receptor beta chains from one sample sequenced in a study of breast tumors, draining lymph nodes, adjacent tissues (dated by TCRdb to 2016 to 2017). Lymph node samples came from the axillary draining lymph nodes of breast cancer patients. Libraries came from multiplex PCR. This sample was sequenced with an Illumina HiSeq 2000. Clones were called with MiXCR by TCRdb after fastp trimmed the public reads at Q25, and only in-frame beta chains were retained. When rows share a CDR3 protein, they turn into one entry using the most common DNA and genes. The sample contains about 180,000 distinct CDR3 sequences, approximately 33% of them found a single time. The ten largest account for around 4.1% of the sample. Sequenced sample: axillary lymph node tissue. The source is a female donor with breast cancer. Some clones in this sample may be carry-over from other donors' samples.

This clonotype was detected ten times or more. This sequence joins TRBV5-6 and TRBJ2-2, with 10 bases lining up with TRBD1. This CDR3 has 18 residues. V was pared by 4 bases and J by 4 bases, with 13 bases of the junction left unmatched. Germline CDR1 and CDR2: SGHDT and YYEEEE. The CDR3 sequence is CASSPRDRGFVFTGELFF. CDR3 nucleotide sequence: TGTGCCAGCAGCCCCCGGGACAGGGGATTCGTCTTCACCGGGGAGCTGTTTTTT. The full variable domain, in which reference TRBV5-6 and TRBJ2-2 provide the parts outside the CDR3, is DAGVTQSPTHLIKTRGQQVTLRCSPKSGHDTVSWYQQALGQGPQFIFQYYEEEERQRGNFPDRFSGHQFPNYSSELNVNALLLGDSALYLCASSPRDRGFVFTGELFFGEGSRLTVL.

The CDR3 nucleotides are TGTGCCAGCAGCTTCCTTGGAGGACAGGGGGCAGGAGAGACCCAGCATTTT. It codes for CASSFLGGQGAGETQHF. V is TRBV7-9 and J is TRBJ1-5; 11 bases fit TRBD1. V trimming: 3 bases; J trimming: 11 bases; junction bases outside the gene matches: 15. Germline assignment: CDR1 SEHNR and CDR2 FQNEAQ (reference sequence). The CDR3 sequence is 17 residues long.

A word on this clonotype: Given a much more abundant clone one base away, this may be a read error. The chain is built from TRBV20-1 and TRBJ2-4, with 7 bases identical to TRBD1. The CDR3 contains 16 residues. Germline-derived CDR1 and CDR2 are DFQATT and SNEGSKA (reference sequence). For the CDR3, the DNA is TGCAGTGCTGGAACGACAGGGCTGGTAGCCAAAAACGTTCAGTACTTC. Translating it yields CSAGTTGLVAKNVQYF.

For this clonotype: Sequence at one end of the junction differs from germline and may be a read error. CDR3 protein: CSVGVRGHTEALF. Here the CDR3 DNA reads TGCAGCGTTGGGGTGCGGGGGCACACTGAAGCTCTCTTT. V and J are TRBV29-1 and TRBJ1-1; perhaps TRBD1 as D (6 bases). Germline values: CDR1 SQVTM, CDR2 ANQGSEA. This CDR3 is 13 amino acids long.

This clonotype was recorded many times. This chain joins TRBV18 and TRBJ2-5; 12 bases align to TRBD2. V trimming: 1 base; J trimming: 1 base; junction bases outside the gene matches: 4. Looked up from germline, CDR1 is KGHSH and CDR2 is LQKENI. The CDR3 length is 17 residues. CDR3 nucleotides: TGTGCCAGCTCACCACGACAACTAGCGGGGGGCCAAGAGACCCAGTACTTC. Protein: CASSPRQLAGGQETQYF.